The 20 T cell receptor beta chains in this list originate from one sample, sequenced in a study of blood T cells in healthy people across ages (dated by TCRdb to the mid-2010s). Library preparation was by 5' RACE. Data came from an Illumina HiSeq 2500. A second PCR of roughly 7 to 12 cycles was run with a J-beta primer mix and a sample-barcoded 5' primer. TCRdb reran the public reads through fastp at Q25 and MiXCR, keeping productive beta chains. Every distinct CDR3 protein forms one entry, paired with its most common genes and DNA. The sample records some 760,000 distinct CDR3 sequences, around 25% of which are singletons. 9.4% of the sample goes to the ten largest clones. This same sample was also part of a study on T cells of mothers and their children.

The sample comprised blood. These receptors originate from a boy aged 5-17 years in good health.

The chain links TRBV29-1 to TRBJ2-1; either TRBD1 or TRBD2 may fit D (5 bases each). The CDR3 loop spans 12 amino acids. Trimming stripped 7 bases from V and 9 bases from J, with 16 bases between. Germline CDR1 reads SQVTM; CDR2 reads ANQGSEA. For the CDR3, the DNA is TGCAGCGAGGGGTTCCCTGAGGGTGAGCAGTTCTTC. This translates into CSEGFPEGEQFF.

The CDR3 DNA reads TGTGCCAGCAGCTTATTTAGGGCTGGGATCGAGCAGTACTTC. This codes for CASSLFRAGIEQYF. The chain carries TRBV7-2 and TRBJ2-7; D is ambiguous. There are 14 residues in the CDR3. V was trimmed by 2 bases and J by 6 bases, leaving 14 bases between them. Germline lookup yields CDR1 SGHTA and CDR2 FQGNSA.

The genes are TRBV20-1 and TRBJ2-5, with 8 bases identical to TRBD1. With 4 bases clipped from V and 4 bases from J, the junction kept 5 bases outside the gene matches. This CDR3 spans 13 amino acids. Germline V gives CDR1 DFQATT, CDR2 SNEGSKA (reference sequence). DNA of the CDR3: TGCAGTGCTATAATGACAGGGGCAGAGACCCAGTACTTC. This gives the protein CSAIMTGAETQYF.

This clonotype occurred a few times. This sequence joins TRBV4-2 and TRBJ2-5; 9 nucleotides line up with TRBD1. V trimming: 1 base; J trimming: 11 bases; junction bases outside the gene matches: 17. The germline CDR1 and CDR2 sequences are LGHNA and YNFKEQ. CDR3 length: 17 amino acids. In DNA form, the CDR3 reads TGTGCCAGCAGCCAAGTTCCCTTGGGACAGGGCCATCTAGAGCAGTACTTC. This translates into CASSQVPLGQGHLEQYF.

V is TRBV29-1 and J is TRBJ1-1; a weak D match, TRBD1 (5 bases). Germline V gene lookup returns CDR1 SQVTM and CDR2 ANQGSEA. With 4 bases removed from V and 0 bases from J, the gap between germline ends came to 12 bases. CDR3 length: 14 residues. DNA for the CDR3: TGCAGCGTTGGGGGTGGGACCTTGAACACTGAAGCTTTCTTT. It is translated as CSVGGGTLNTEAFF.

The CDR3 DNA reads TGTGCCAGCAGCAGATCTCTAGCGGGGCAAGAGACCCAGTACTTC. This codes for CASSRSLAGQETQYF. J is TRBJ2-5 and V is TRBV4-2; 9 nucleotides match TRBD2. The V and J ends lost 5 bases and 2 bases, in that order; junction bases with no gene match: 6. Germline lookup yields CDR1 LGHNA and CDR2 YNFKEQ. This CDR3 is built from 15 residues.

The chain employs TRBV7-6 and TRBJ1-1, with D possibly being TRBD1 (6 bases). V lost 1 base, J lost 0 bases, and 12 bases lay in between. The CDR3 is made up of 16 amino acids. Germline values: CDR1 SGHVS, CDR2 FNYEAQ. The CDR3: CASSLEEGQLNTEAFF. DNA for the CDR3: TGTGCCAGCAGCTTAGAGGAAGGACAGCTGAACACTGAAGCTTTCTTT. Using reference TRBV7-6 and TRBJ1-1 for the parts outside the CDR3, the full variable domain is GAGVSQSPRYKVTKRGQDVALRCDPISGHVSLYWYRQALGQGPEFLTYFNYEAQQDKSGLPNDRFSAERPEGSISTLTIQRTEQRDSAMYRCASSLEEGQLNTEAFFGQGTRLTVV.

This clonotype occurred a few times. The junction departs from germline at one end; a sequencing error may be responsible. This chain connects TRBV11-2 to TRBJ2-5, with D uncertain. The CDR3 contains 16 residues. Germline V gene lookup returns CDR1 SGHAT and CDR2 FQNNGV. CDR3 loop: CASSLEVHGERETQYF. The CDR3 bases are TGTGCCAGCAGCCTAGAGGTCCACGGAGAACGAGAGACCCAGTACTTC.

The table lists this clonotype with a few counts. The V call is TRBV7-2, the J call TRBJ1-5; D is undetermined. CDR1 is SGHTA and CDR2 is FQGNSA in the germline V gene. Trimming removed 2 bases at V and 5 bases at J, with 10 bases between. This CDR3 comprises 14 residues. The CDR3 DNA sequence: TGTGCCAGCAGCTTATCCATAACGGATCAGCCCCAGCATTTT. This sequence encodes CASSLSITDQPQHF.

The V and J genes are TRBV12-3 or TRBV12-4 and TRBJ1-1, with D unresolved. V was trimmed by 0 bases and J by 8 bases, leaving 7 bases between them. The CDR3 contains 12 residues. The CDR3, as DNA: TGTGCCAGCAGTTTAGCGCGCAGGGAAGCTTTCTTT. Amino acid sequence: CASSLARREAFF.

The V gene is TRBV19, the J gene TRBJ1-5; D may be TRBD1 (5 bases). The germline V gene has CDR1 LNHDA and CDR2 SQIVND (reference sequence). The CDR3 spans 13 residues. V was trimmed by 5 bases and J by 5 bases, leaving 10 bases between them. CDR3 coding DNA: TGTGCCAGTAGTGTGGCAGGGTATCAGCCCCAGCATTTT. This gives the protein CASSVAGYQPQHF.

The chain couples TRBV29-1 to TRBJ2-5; D not certain. The assigned J gene may be wrong: the sequence end matches TRBJ2-1 better. The CDR3 spans 13 residues. Germline V gene lookup returns CDR1 SQVTM and CDR2 ANQGSEA. CDR3 amino acids: CSVERTGYNEQFF. CDR3 nucleotides: TGCAGCGTTGAACGGACGGGTTACAATGAGCAGTTCTTC.

This chain joins TRBV25-1 and TRBJ2-1; a possible D gene is TRBD1 (6 bases). The tail of the sequence fits TRBJ2-5 better, so the J call may be wrong. Germline V gene lookup returns CDR1 MGHDK and CDR2 SYGVNS. This CDR3 is 15 amino acids long. CDR3 DNA sequence: TGTGCCAGCAGTGAAGGTACTACAGGGAAGGAGACCCAGTACTTC. As protein: CASSEGTTGKETQYF.

This chain joins TRBV7-2 and TRBJ2-3, with no clear D. Germline assignment: CDR1 SGHTA and CDR2 FQGNSA. V gave up 6 bases and J gave up 6 bases, with 13 bases separating them. The length of the CDR3 is 13 residues. CDR3 bases: TGTGCCAGCAGGCTAGGGTCCCTTGATACGCAGTATTTT. Translation gives CASRLGSLDTQYF.

The chain recombines TRBV4-1 with TRBJ1-4, with a tentative D call TRBD1 (6 bases). Trimming took 0 bases from V and 3 from J, leaving 17 bases between them. The CDR3 runs to 18 residues. The germline gives CDR1 MGHRA, CDR2 YSYEKL. The CDR3 DNA follows: TGCGCCAGCAGCCAAGAGGCCGGCGGGGGCGCGGCTAATGAAAAACTGTTTTTT. It specifies CASSQEAGGGAANEKLFF.

In this sample, this clonotype turned up a few times. The V gene is TRBV2, the J gene TRBJ2-7, with D perhaps TRBD2 (5 bases). Trimming took 8 bases from V and 2 from J, leaving 7 bases between them. The CDR3 sequence is 11 residues long. Germline V CDR1 and CDR2: SNHLY, FYNNEI. The CDR3 loop is CASGLTYEQYF. The CDR3 nucleotides read TGTGCCAGCGGACTCACCTACGAGCAGTACTTC.

The V gene is TRBV20-1, the J gene TRBJ2-1, with 7 bases lining up with TRBD2. Germline loops: CDR1 DFQATT, CDR2 SNEGSKA (reference sequence). Germline trimming cut 0 bases from V and 3 bases from J; bases unmatched to any gene: 5. This CDR3 has 15 amino acids. The CDR3 sequence: CSARDMAGDYNEQFF. CDR3 in DNA: TGCAGTGCTAGAGATATGGCGGGGGACTACAATGAGCAGTTCTTC.

This clonotype was seen more than once but under ten times. The V and J genes are TRBV5-1 and TRBJ2-5; unclear D gene. The germline gives CDR1 SGHRS, CDR2 YFSETQ. V was pared by 5 bases and J by 2 bases, with 13 bases between. The CDR3 is 14 residues long. For the CDR3, the DNA is TGCGCCAGCAGGGCAGGAGCTAATCAAGAGACCCAGTACTTC. Its translation: CASRAGANQETQYF.

This clonotype was found a few times. This chain joins TRBV28 and TRBJ2-1, with TRBD2 identical over 10 bases. This CDR3 has 17 amino acids. The V and J ends lost 3 bases and 7 bases, in that order; junction bases with no gene match: 12. Germline loops: CDR1 MDHEN, CDR2 SYDVKM. CDR3 sequence: CASSFFVSGRAGNEQFF. The DNA for the CDR3 is TGTGCCAGCAGTTTCTTTGTCAGCGGGAGGGCCGGGAATGAGCAGTTCTTC.

This clonotype was counted a few times. This chain links TRBV6-1 with TRBJ2-3, with 9 nucleotides matching TRBD1. The CDR3 is 14 residues long. The V gene's germline CDR1 is MNHNS and CDR2 SASEGT. The V and J ends lost 8 bases and 3 bases, in that order; junction bases with no gene match: 6. CDR3 residues: CASHDRGMTDTQYF. The CDR3 region has the DNA TGTGCCAGCCATGACAGGGGGATGACAGATACGCAGTATTTT.